This T cell receptor (beta chain) was sequenced for a study of cytomegalovirus exposure and HLA in healthy donors. The study, taken as a whole, reports: Previously analyzed data showed that most TCR beta V segments were productive at a frequency of about 90% or about 30%. Diagnosis of cytomegalovirus status made by the classifier reportedly showed high specificity and sensitivity. Overall, under 200 TCR beta chains were annotated as cytomegalovirus-associated.

The CDR3 is 13 residues long. Trimming removed 2 bases at V and 3 bases at J, with 8 bases between. Germline lookup yields CDR1 MNHEY and CDR2 SVGAGI. With 60 Vbeta and 13 Jbeta primers, the PCR was carried out. The data were produced by immunoSEQ multiplex PCR, yet TCRdb's version contains in-frame clones alone and is incomplete. Among 90,000 to 150,000 clones listed, roughly three fifths were seen once. In regard to this clone: The antigen remains undetermined.

This TCR came from a man aged 35-49 years in good health and CMV-seropositive. The chain carries TRBV6-5 and TRBJ2-7, with D uncertain. Sequencing used PBMCs. CDR3 residues: CASSYTTRYEQYF. The CDR3 region has the DNA TGTGCCAGCAGTTACACAACCCGCTACGAGCAGTACTTC.